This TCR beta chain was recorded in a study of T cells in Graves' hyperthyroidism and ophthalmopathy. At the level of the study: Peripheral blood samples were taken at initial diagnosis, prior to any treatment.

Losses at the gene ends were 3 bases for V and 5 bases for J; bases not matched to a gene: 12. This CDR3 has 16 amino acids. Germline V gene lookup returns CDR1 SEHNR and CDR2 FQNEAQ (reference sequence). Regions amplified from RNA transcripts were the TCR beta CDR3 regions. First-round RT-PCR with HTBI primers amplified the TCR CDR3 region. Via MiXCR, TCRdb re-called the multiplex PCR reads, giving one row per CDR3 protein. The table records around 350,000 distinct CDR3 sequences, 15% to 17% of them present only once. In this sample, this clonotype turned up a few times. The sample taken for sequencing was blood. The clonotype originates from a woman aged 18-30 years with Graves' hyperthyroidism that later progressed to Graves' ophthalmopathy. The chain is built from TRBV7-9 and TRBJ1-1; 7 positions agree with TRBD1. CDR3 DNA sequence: TGTGCCAGCAGCTTCAATCCGACAGGGAGAGGGACTGAAGCTTTCTTT. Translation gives CASSFNPTGRGTEAFF. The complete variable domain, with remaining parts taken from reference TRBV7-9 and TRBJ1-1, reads DTGVSQNPRHKITKRGQNVTFRCDPISEHNRLYWYRQTLGQGPEFLTYFQNEAQLEKSRLLSDRFSAERPKGSFSTLEIQRTEQGDSAMYLCASSFNPTGRGTEAFFGQGTRLTVV.